This T cell receptor (beta chain) was profiled in a study of PD-1 blockade in classical Hodgkin lymphoma. Findings and caveats of the study: Compared with healthy donors, newly diagnosed patients reportedly showed lower baseline TCR diversity. No one has yet defined what causes the repertoire differences, which may be disease activity or prior therapy.

Produced via immunoSEQ multiplex PCR; TCRdb's table is partial and in-frame only. The profile shows about 21,000 clones, approximately 94% of them singletons. V was clipped by 2 bases and J by 3 bases; unmatched bases: 6. CDR1 and CDR2 (germline): KGHSH, LQKENI. CDR3 length: 15 amino acids. As to this clone: Its antigen is not identified.

Specified time point: newly diagnosed, previously untreated cHL patient sample. Peripheral samples used as comparators were newly diagnosed, untreated classical Hodgkin lymphoma PBMCs. Sequencing used peripheral blood mononuclear cells (PBMCs). This TCR derives from a human donor with classical Hodgkin lymphoma. This chain joins TRBV18 and TRBJ2-7, with 8 nucleotides matching TRBD1. Here the CDR3 reads CASSPGGTGGYEQYF. The CDR3 region has the DNA TGTGCCAGCTCACCAGGTGGTACAGGGGGCTACGAGCAGTACTTC. Drawing the rest from reference TRBV18 and TRBJ2-7, the complete variable domain is NAGVMQNPRHLVRRRGQEARLRCSPMKGHSHVYWYRQLPEEGLKFMVYLQKENIIDESGMPKERFSAEFPKEGPSILRIQQVVRGDSAAYFCASSPGGTGGYEQYFGPGTRLTVT.